Below are 13 T cell receptor beta chains sequenced from a single sample in a study of Ad26.COV2.S vaccination and SARS-CoV-2 variants. Profiled with immunoSEQ multiplex PCR; TCRdb holds only in-frame clones, not every one. The table lists approximately 410,000 clones, roughly 90% of them singletons. Specified treatment: around 19 received Ad26.COV2.S at low or high dose, single or two shots; about 5 received placebo; per-sample allocation not given. Sampling occurred on day 63 after the first vaccine or placebo injection. The sequencing used peripheral blood, collected in a trial of Ad26.COV2.S vaccine versus placebo. The receptors derive from a person aged 18-60 years who received the Ad26.COV2.S COVID-19 vaccine or a placebo.

The chain carries TRBV13 and TRBJ2-5; TRBD2 matches at 11 bases. The germline V gene has CDR1 PRHDT and CDR2 FYEKMQ (reference sequence). The CDR3 covers 15 residues. V dropped 2 bases and J dropped 4; count of bases not matched to a gene: 3. CDR3 amino acids: CASSLSGLAVETQYF. In DNA form, the CDR3 reads TGTGCCAGCAGCTTATCGGGACTAGCGGTAGAGACCCAGTACTTC.

J is TRBJ1-3 and V is TRBV29-1; D unresolved. This CDR3 has 14 amino acids. The germline V gene has CDR1 SQVTM and CDR2 ANQGSEA. With 7 bases removed from V and 1 base from J, the gap between germline ends came to 14 bases. The CDR3 loop is CSAQERRSGNTIYF. The CDR3 DNA sequence: TGCAGCGCTCAGGAGCGGCGTTCTGGAAACACCATATATTTT.

This chain links TRBV5-6 with TRBJ1-1; possibly TRBD1 for D (5 bases). This CDR3 is built from 12 residues. V was shortened by 2 bases and J by 3 bases, with 5 bases between the two germline ends. CDR1 is SGHDT, CDR2 YYEEEE, per germline. CDR3 sequence (DNA): TGTGCCAGCAGCTTAGGGGACACTGAAGCTTTCTTT. Translation gives CASSLGDTEAFF.

The chain combines TRBV4-1 with TRBJ2-1, with unresolved D. Germline V gene sequence: CDR1 MGHRA, CDR2 YSYEKL. V lost 2 bases and J lost 0, with 11 bases in between. This CDR3 contains 16 residues. The CDR3 bases are TGCGCCAGCAGCCAACCCGTAAAGAGCTCCTACAATGAGCAGTTCTTC. Translating it yields CASSQPVKSSYNEQFF.

The V and J genes are TRBV6-2 or TRBV6-3 and TRBJ2-1, with TRBD2 matching over 9 bases. This CDR3 has 15 amino acids. With 2 bases clipped from V and 7 bases from J, the junction kept 6 bases outside the gene matches. Looked up from germline, CDR1 is MNHEY and CDR2 is SVGEGT. CDR3 protein: CASSYGGLASNEQFF. The CDR3 coding sequence is TGTGCCAGCAGTTACGGTGGACTAGCGTCGAATGAGCAGTTCTTC.

This clone appeared a single time. The gene calls are TRBV7-5 and TRBJ2-7; TRBD2, the D gene given by the table, was not confirmed from the DNA. TRBV7-5 is a known pseudogene. The CDR3 totals 18 residues. The CDR3 region has the DNA TGTGCCAGAAGCTTGACCCCGGGGGTGCAGGGACGGCCCTACGAGCAGTACTTC. Its translation: CARSLTPGVQGRPYEQYF.

V and J are TRBV10-3 and TRBJ1-1; TRBD1 might be the D (5 bases). The CDR3 length is 14 residues. CDR1 ENHRY and CDR2 SYGVKD come from the germline V gene. V was clipped by 4 bases and J by 0 bases, with 9 bases between them. The chain's CDR3 is CAISALGLNTEAFF. Here the CDR3 DNA reads TGTGCCATCAGTGCCTTGGGGCTGAACACTGAAGCTTTCTTT.

The DNA for the CDR3 is TGTGCCAGCAGTTACCTCGGGCGGGAGCAGTTCTTC. This codes for CASSYLGREQFF. V and J are TRBV6-2 or TRBV6-3 and TRBJ2-1; no reliable D call. Trimming stripped 2 bases from V and 10 bases from J, with 9 bases between. Germline CDR1 reads MNHEY; CDR2 reads SVGEGT. The CDR3 consists of 12 residues.

The J gene is TRBJ2-1, the V gene TRBV7-6; 13 bases line up with TRBD2. Per germline, CDR1 SGHVS and CDR2 FNYEAQ. CDR3 length: 16 amino acids. Trimming removed 0 bases from V and 8 bases from J; junction bases left unmatched: 4. CDR3 sequence: CASSLAPLAGGHEQFF. In DNA form, the CDR3 reads TGTGCCAGCAGCTTAGCTCCACTAGCGGGGGGGCATGAGCAGTTCTTC.

The J gene is TRBJ1-1, the V gene TRBV7-2; D may be TRBD1 (5 bases). Germline CDR1 and CDR2: SGHTA and FQGNSA. The CDR3 spans 13 residues. Trimming cost V 4 bases and J 4 bases, with 10 bases left between them. This CDR3 reads CASSWGGTTEAFF. The CDR3, as DNA: TGTGCCAGCAGCTGGGGGGGTACCACTGAAGCTTTCTTT.

This chain joins TRBV4-2 and TRBJ1-2; D uncertain. The CDR3 extends over 15 amino acids. V gave up 0 bases and J gave up 7 bases, with 15 bases separating them. Germline V gene sequence: CDR1 LGHNA, CDR2 YNFKEQ. In nucleotides, the CDR3 is TGTGCCAGCAGCCAAGAGCTTAGTACGGCTAGTGGCTACACCTTC. It encodes CASSQELSTASGYTF.

The rearrangement uses TRBV5-4 and TRBJ1-4; D remains unclear. The CDR3 is made up of 16 amino acids. Trimming stripped 1 base from V and 0 bases from J, with 10 bases between. The germline gives CDR1 SGHNT, CDR2 YYREEE (reference sequence). In DNA form, the CDR3 reads TGTGCCAGCAGCTTGTCGACGACCGCAACTAATGAAAAACTGTTTTTT. Amino acid sequence: CASSLSTTATNEKLFF. Full variable domain (outside the CDR3, taken from reference TRBV5-4 and TRBJ1-4): ETGVTQSPTHLIKTRGQQVTLRCSSQSGHNTVSWYQQALGQGPQFIFQYYREEENGRGNFPPRFSGLQFPNYSSELNVNALELDDSALYLCASSLSTTATNEKLFFGSGTQLSVL.

V gene TRBV30 combines with J gene TRBJ1-2; no reliable D call. This CDR3 spans 13 amino acids. With 4 bases removed from V and 7 bases from J, the gap between germline ends came to 16 bases. Per the germline V gene, CDR1 is GTSNPN and CDR2 is SVGIG (reference sequence). The CDR3 DNA is TGTGCCTGGATCGGCCGAGCAATAGGTGGCTACACCTTC. This codes for CAWIGRAIGGYTF.